This T cell receptor (delta chain) came from a study of γδ T cells in repeated Plasmodium falciparum infection. Concerning this clone: TCRdb lists the protein of a much larger clone for this DNA, which differs at residue 5, so this is likely a read error; the protein given here is translated from the DNA itself.

TCRdb reanalyzed the multiplex PCR reads using CATT. The sample has 80,000 to 95,000 delta-chain clones, under 1.5% seen once; the top ten hold 8.5% to 10%. Sequencing was carried out using gamma-delta T cells from blood. This clonotype originated in a pool of human donors (malaria-infected and uninfected, not separated).

In DNA form, the CDR3 reads TGTGCCTGTGACCTCCTGGGGAGCGGACGCGATAAACTCATCTTT. It codes for CACDLLGSGRDKLIF. The V and J genes are TRDV2 and TRDJ1; D is perhaps TRDD3 (6 bases). TCRdb is silent on the J gene; assignment here came from matching the DNA to germline. CDR3 length: 15 amino acids. Germline assignment: CDR1 GEAIGNYY and CDR2 EKD. Trimming stripped 3 bases from V and 4 bases from J, with 17 bases between.